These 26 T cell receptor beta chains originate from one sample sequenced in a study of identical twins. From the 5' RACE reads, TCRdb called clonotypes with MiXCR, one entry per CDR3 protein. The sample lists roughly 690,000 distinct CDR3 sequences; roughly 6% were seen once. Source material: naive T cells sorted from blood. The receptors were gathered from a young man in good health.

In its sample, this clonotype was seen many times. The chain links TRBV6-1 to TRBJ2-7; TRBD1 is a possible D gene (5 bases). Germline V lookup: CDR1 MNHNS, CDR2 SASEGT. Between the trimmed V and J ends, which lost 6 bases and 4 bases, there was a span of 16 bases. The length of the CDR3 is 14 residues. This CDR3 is CASSVTQEVYEQYF. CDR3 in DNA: TGTGCCAGCAGCGTTACACAGGAAGTGTACGAGCAGTACTTC.

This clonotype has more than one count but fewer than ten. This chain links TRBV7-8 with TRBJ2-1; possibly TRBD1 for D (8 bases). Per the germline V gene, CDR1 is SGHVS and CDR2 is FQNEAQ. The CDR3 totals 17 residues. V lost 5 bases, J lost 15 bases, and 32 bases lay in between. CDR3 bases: TGTGCCAGCAGCATACGGACATTTACTGGACAGGGAGGGGATGGGTTCTTC. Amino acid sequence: CASSIRTFTGQGGDGFF.

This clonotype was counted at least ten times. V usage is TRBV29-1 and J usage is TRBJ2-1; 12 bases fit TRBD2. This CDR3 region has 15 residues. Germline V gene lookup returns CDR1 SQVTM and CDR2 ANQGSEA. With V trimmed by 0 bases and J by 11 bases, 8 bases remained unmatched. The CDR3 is CSVEDPSTSGRKQFF. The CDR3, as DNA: TGCAGCGTTGAAGATCCTAGTACTAGCGGGAGGAAGCAGTTCTTC.

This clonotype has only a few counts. Here the CDR3 DNA reads TGTGCCAGCAGTGAATTTAGGACTAGCGGGGGCAATGAGCAGTTCTTC. It translates to CASSEFRTSGGNEQFF. The chain joins TRBV2 to TRBJ2-1; 13 bases are a match to TRBD2. There are 16 residues in the CDR3. Per germline, CDR1 SNHLY and CDR2 FYNNEI. Trimming at V came to 2 bases and at J to 6 bases, leaving 4 bases not matched to a gene.

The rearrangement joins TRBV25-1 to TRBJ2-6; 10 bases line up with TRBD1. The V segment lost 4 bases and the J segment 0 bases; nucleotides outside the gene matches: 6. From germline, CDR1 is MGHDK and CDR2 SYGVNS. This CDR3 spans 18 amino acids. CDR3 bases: TGTGCCAGCAGTGGGGGACAGGGGCCGAACTCTGGGGCCAACGTCCTGACTTTC. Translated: CASSGGQGPNSGANVLTF.

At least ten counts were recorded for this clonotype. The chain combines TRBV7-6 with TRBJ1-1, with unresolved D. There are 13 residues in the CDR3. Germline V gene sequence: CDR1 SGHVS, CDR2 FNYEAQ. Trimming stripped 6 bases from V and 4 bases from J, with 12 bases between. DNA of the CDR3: TGTGCCAGCAGTCCTGACGTCCTCACTGAAGCTTTCTTT. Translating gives CASSPDVLTEAFF.

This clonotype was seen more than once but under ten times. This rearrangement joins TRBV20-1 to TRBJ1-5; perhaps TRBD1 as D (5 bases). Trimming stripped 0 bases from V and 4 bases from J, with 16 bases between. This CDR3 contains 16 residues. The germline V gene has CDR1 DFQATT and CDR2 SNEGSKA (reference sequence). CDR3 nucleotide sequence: TGCAGTGCTAGAGATAGAGAGGGACGGTGGAATCAGCCCCAGCATTTT. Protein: CSARDREGRWNQPQHF.

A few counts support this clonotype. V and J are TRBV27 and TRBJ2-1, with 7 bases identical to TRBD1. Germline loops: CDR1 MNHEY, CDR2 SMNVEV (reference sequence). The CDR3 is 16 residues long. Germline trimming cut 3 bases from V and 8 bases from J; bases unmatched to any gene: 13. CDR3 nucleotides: TGTGCCAGCAGTTTCGTGACAGGGAATGGCAGGTATGAGCAGTTCTTC. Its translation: CASSFVTGNGRYEQFF.

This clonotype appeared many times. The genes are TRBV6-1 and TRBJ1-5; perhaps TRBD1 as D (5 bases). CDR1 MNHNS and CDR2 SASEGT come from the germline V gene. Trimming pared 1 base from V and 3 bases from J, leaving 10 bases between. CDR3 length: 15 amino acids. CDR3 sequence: CASSEGGTVNQPQHF. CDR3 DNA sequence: TGTGCCAGCAGTGAAGGAGGGACGGTCAATCAGCCCCAGCATTTT.

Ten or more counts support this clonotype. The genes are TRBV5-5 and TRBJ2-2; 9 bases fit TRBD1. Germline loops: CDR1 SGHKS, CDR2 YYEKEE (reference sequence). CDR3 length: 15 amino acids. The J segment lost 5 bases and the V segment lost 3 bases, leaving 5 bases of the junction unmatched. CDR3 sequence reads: CASSSLQGATGELFF. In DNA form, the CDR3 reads TGTGCCAGCAGCTCCCTACAGGGGGCTACCGGGGAGCTGTTTTTT.

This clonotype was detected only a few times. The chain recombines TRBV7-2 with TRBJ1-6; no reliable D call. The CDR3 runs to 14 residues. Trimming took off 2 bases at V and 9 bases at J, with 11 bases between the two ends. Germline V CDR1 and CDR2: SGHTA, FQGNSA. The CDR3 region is CASSLPTSPSPLHF. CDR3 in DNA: TGTGCCAGCAGCTTACCCACCAGTCCTTCACCCCTCCACTTT. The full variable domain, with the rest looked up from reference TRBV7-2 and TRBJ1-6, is GAGVSQSPSNKVTEKGKDVELRCDPISGHTALYWYRQSLGQGLEFLIYFQGNSAPDKSGLPSDRFSAERTGGSVSTLTIQRTQQEDSAVYLCASSLPTSPSPLHFGNGTRLTVT.

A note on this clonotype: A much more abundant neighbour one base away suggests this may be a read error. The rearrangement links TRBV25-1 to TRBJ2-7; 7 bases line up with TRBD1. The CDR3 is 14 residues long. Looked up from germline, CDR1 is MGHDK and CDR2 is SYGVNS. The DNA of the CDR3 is TGTCCCAGCAGTCCTACCGGGACAGCCTACGAGCAGTACTTC. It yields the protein CPSSPTGTAYEQYF.

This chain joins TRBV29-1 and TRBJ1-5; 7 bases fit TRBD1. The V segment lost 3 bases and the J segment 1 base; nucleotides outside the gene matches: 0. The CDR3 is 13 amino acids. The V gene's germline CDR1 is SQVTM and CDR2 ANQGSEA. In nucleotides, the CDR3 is TGCAGCGTTGACAGGGGGAGCAATCAGCCCCAGCATTTT. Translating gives CSVDRGSNQPQHF.

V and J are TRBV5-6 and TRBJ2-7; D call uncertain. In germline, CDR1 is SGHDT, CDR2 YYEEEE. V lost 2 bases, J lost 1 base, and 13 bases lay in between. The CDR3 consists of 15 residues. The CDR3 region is CASSLTKWASYEQYV. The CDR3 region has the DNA TGTGCCAGCAGCTTAACCAAGTGGGCGTCCTACGAGCAGTACGTC.

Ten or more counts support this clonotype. The CDR3 bases are TGTGCCAGCACGGGACTAGCGGGAGGGCCCATGAATGAGCAGTTCTTC. This codes for CASTGLAGGPMNEQFF. V usage is TRBV12-3 or TRBV12-4 and J usage is TRBJ2-1; TRBD2 matches 16 bases. This CDR3 region has 16 residues. V gave up 7 bases and J gave up 7 bases; unmatched junction bases: 7.

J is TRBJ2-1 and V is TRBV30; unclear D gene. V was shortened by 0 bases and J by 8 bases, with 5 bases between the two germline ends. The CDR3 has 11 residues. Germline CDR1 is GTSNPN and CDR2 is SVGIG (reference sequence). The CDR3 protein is CAWSVLDEQFF. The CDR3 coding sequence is TGTGCCTGGAGTGTACTGGATGAGCAGTTCTTC. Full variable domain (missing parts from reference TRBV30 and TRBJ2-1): SQTIHQWPATLVQPVGSPLSLECTVEGTSNPNLYWYRQAAGRGLQLLFYSVGIGQISSEVPQNLSASRPQDRQFILSSKKLLLSDSGFYLCAWSVLDEQFFGPGTRLTVL.

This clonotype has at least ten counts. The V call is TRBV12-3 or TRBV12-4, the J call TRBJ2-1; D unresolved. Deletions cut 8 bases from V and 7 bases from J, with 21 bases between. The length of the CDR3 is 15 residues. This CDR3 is CASYIRAGRWNEQFF. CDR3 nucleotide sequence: TGTGCCAGCTACATCCGGGCTGGGCGGTGGAATGAGCAGTTCTTC.

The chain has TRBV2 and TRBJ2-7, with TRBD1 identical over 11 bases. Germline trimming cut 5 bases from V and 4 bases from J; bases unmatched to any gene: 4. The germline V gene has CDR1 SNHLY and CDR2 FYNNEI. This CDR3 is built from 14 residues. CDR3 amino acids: CASSTGTGGYEQYV. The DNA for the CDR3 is TGTGCCAGCAGTACCGGGACAGGGGGTTACGAGCAGTACGTC.

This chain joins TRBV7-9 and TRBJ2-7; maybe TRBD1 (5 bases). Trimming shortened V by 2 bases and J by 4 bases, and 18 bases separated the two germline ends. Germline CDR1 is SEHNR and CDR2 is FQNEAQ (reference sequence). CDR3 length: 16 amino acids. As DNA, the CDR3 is TGTGCCAGCAGCTTAACATTGGGCAGGGCTTCTTACGAGCAGTACTTC. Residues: CASSLTLGRASYEQYF.

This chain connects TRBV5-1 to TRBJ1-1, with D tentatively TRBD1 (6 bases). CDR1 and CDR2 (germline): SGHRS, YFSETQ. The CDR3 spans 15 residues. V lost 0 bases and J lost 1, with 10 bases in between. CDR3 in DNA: TGCGCCAGCAGCTTGGAACAGGGAAAGAACACTGAAGCTTTCTTT. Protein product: CASSLEQGKNTEAFF.

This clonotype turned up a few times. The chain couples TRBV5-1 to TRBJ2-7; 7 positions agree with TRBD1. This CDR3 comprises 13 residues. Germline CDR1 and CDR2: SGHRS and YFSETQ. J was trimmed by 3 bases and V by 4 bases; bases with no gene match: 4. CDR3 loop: CASSADRDYEQYV. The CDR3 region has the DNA TGCGCCAGCAGCGCCGACAGGGACTACGAGCAGTACGTC.

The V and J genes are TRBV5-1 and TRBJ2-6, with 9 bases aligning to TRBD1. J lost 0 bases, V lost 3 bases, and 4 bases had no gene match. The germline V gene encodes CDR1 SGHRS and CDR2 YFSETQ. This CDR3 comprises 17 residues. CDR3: CASSSGQGPSGANVLTF. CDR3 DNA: TGCGCCAGCAGCTCGGGACAGGGACCCTCTGGGGCCAACGTCCTGACTTTC.

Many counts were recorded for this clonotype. The CDR3 is CASDHRTDQETQYF. The CDR3 nucleotides are TGTGCCAGTGACCACCGGACGGACCAAGAGACCCAGTACTTC. V and J are TRBV19 and TRBJ2-5; D gene uncertain. The germline V gene has CDR1 LNHDA and CDR2 SQIVND (reference sequence). The CDR3 has 14 residues. Between the trimmed V and J ends, which lost 8 bases and 0 bases, there was a span of 13 bases.

The CDR3 protein is CASSLPTDDTQYF. CDR3 DNA: TGTGCCAGCAGCCTCCCTACCGACGATACGCAGTATTTT. This sequence joins TRBV13 and TRBJ2-3, with unresolved D. Germline-derived CDR1 and CDR2 are PRHDT and FYEKMQ (reference sequence). The CDR3 has 13 amino acids. V was clipped by 5 bases and J by 6 bases, with 12 bases between them.

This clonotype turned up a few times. The CDR3 coding sequence is TGCAGCGTTGAAATTAGGGGAGGGCAGGGGCCCCAAGAGACCCAGTACTTC. Translating it yields CSVEIRGGQGPQETQYF. The gene calls are TRBV29-1 and TRBJ2-5; possibly TRBD2 for D (7 bases). Trimming stripped 2 bases from V and 1 base from J, with 20 bases between. This CDR3 is 17 amino acids long. Germline-derived CDR1 and CDR2 are SQVTM and ANQGSEA.

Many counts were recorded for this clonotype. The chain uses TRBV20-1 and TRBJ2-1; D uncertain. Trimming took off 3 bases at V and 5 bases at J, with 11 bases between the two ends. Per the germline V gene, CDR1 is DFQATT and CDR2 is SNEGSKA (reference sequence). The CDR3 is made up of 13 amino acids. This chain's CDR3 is CSASGRSNNEQFF. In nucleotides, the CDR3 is TGCAGTGCTAGTGGCAGGAGCAACAATGAGCAGTTCTTC.